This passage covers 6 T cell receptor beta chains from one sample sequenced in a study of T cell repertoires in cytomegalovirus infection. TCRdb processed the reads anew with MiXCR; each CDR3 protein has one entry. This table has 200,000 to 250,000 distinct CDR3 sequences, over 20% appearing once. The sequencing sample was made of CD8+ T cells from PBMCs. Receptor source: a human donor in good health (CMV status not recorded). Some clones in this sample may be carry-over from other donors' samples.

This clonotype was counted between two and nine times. In nucleotides, the CDR3 is TGTGCCAGCAGTTTATTGAGTTCTGGCGAGCAGTACTTC. This gives the protein CASSLLSSGEQYF. The V call is TRBV27, the J call TRBJ2-7; D ambiguous. Deletions cut 1 base from V and 6 bases from J, with 10 bases between. CDR3 length: 13 residues. CDR1 and CDR2 from the germline V gene are MNHEY and SMNVEV (reference sequence).

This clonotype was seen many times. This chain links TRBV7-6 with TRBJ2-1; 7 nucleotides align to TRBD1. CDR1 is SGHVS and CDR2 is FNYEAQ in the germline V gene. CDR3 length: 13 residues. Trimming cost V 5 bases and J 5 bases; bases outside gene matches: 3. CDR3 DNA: TGTGCCAGCAGCCCGGGACAGAACAATGAGCAGTTCTTC. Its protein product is CASSPGQNNEQFF.

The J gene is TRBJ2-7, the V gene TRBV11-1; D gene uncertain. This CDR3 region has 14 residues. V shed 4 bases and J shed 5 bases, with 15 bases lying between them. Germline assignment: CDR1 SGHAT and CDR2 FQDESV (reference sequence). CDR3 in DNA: TGTGCCAGCAGCTCACGGAACTACCCTAACGAGCAGTACTTC. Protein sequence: CASSSRNYPNEQYF.

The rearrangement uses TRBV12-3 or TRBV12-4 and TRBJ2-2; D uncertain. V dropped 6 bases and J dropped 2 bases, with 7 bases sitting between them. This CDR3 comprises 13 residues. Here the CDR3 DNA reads TGTGCCAGCAGGGGCTTCAACACCGGGGAGCTGTTTTTT. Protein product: CASRGFNTGELFF.

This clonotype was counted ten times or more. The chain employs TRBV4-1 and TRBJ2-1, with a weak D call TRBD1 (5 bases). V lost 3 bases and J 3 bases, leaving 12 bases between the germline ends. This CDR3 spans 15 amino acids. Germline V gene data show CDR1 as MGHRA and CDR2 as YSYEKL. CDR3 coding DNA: TGCGCCAGCAGCCAGGGGCTACAGGTCTACAATGAGCAGTTCTTC. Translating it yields CASSQGLQVYNEQFF.

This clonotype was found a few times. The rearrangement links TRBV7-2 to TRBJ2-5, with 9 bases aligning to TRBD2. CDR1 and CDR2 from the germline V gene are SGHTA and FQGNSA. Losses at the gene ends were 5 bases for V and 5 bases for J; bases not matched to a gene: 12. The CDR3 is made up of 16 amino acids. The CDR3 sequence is CASSPLASGVLETQYF. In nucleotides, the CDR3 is TGTGCCAGCAGCCCCTTGGCTAGCGGGGTCCTCGAGACCCAGTACTTC. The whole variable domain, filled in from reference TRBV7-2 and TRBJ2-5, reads GAGVSQSPSNKVTEKGKDVELRCDPISGHTALYWYRQSLGQGLEFLIYFQGNSAPDKSGLPSDRFSAERTGGSVSTLTIQRTQQEDSAVYLCASSPLASGVLETQYFGPGTRLLVL.